Shown below are 21 T cell receptor beta chains from a single sample sequenced in a study of control samples from healthy donors and cancer patients. Sequencing was performed with immunoSEQ multiplex PCR; in TCRdb, only in-frame clones are kept and a portion is missing. This sample's clone table lists under 200,000 clones. Sequenced: blood. The source is a woman under 40 in good health.

The rearrangement joins TRBV7-2 to TRBJ2-3, with 9 bases matching TRBD2. Germline V gene sequence: CDR1 SGHTA, CDR2 FQGNSA. CDR3 length: 16 amino acids. The junction had 5 bases not matched to a gene; V was cut back by 2 bases and J by 2 bases. In DNA form, the CDR3 reads TGTGCCAGCAGCTTACACCCTAGCGGGGCCACAGATACGCAGTATTTT. It codes for CASSLHPSGATDTQYF.

The V and J genes are TRBV7-2 and TRBJ1-2; possible D gene TRBD1, 5 bases. This CDR3 has 16 amino acids. In germline, CDR1 is SGHTA, CDR2 FQGNSA. Trimming removed 0 bases at V and 4 bases at J, with 15 bases between. The CDR3 DNA is TGTGCCAGCAGCTTAGCGATCCGGGGGTCATTCTATGGCTACACCTTC. Amino acid sequence: CASSLAIRGSFYGYTF.

The gene calls are TRBV2 and TRBJ2-1, with unresolved D. Germline CDR1 SNHLY, CDR2 FYNNEI. The V gene lost 5 bases and the J gene lost 6 bases, with 8 bases spanning the gap. CDR3 length equals 12 residues. The CDR3 is CASSFTGNEQFF. The CDR3 bases are TGTGCCAGCAGTTTCACTGGCAATGAGCAGTTCTTC.

The V call is TRBV11-3, the J call TRBJ2-6; tentative D call: TRBD1 (5 bases). The germline CDR1 and CDR2 sequences are SGHNT and YENEEA. The CDR3 sequence is 18 residues long. The V end was cut by 3 bases, the J end by 0 bases, with 15 bases between. The CDR3 DNA sequence: TGTGCCAGCAGCTTGCAGGGTCAACGCGGCTCTGGGGCCAACGTCCTGACTTTC. Translating gives CASSLQGQRGSGANVLTF. Based on the CDR3 plus reference TRBV11-3 and TRBJ2-6, the full variable domain is EAGVVQSPRYKIIEKKQPVAFWCNPISGHNTLYWYLQNLGQGPELLIRYENEEAVDDSQLPKDRFSAERLKGVDSTLKIQPAELGDSAVYLCASSLQGQRGSGANVLTFGAGSRLTVL.

The rearrangement links TRBV5-1 to TRBJ2-1; D is ambiguous. In germline, CDR1 is SGHRS, CDR2 YFSETQ. The CDR3 has 12 amino acids. The germline V and J ends were trimmed by 8 bases and 7 bases, with 13 bases remaining between them. The CDR3 DNA reads as TGCGCCAGTACCGTAGGTGGGAATGAGCAGTTCTTC. Translating it yields CASTVGGNEQFF.

This chain connects TRBV6-6 to TRBJ1-6; 7 bases align to TRBD1. With V trimmed by 6 bases and J by 0 bases, 17 bases remained unmatched. The CDR3 length is 20 residues. Germline V CDR1 and CDR2: MNHNY, SVGAGI (reference sequence). CDR3 loop: CASSRQDRMLTLSYNSPLHF. The CDR3 bases are TGTGCCAGCAGCCGTCAGGACAGGATGTTAACTCTCTCCTATAATTCACCCCTCCACTTT.

The genes are TRBV6-2 or TRBV6-3 and TRBJ2-2; D is undetermined. In germline, CDR1 is MNHEY, CDR2 SVGEGT. This CDR3 spans 16 amino acids. Trimming removed 2 bases at V and 1 base at J, with 11 bases between. DNA for the CDR3: TGTGCCAGCAGTTACAGAAGGGCACTGAACACCGGGGAGCTGTTTTTT. Its protein product is CASSYRRALNTGELFF.

J is TRBJ2-2 and V is TRBV11-2; tentative D call: TRBD2 (6 bases). The CDR3 sequence is 15 residues long. The V end lost 0 bases, the J end lost 3 bases, and 8 bases lay between the germline ends. Germline V gives CDR1 SGHAT, CDR2 FQNNGV. The CDR3 sequence: CASSLDGEDTGELFF. The CDR3 DNA reads as TGTGCCAGCAGCTTAGACGGGGAGGACACCGGGGAGCTGTTTTTT.

The chain combines TRBV19 with TRBJ2-2; the D gene could be TRBD1 or TRBD2 (5 bases each). The germline V gene has CDR1 LNHDA and CDR2 SQIVND (reference sequence). CDR3 size: 16 residues. V was cut by 2 bases and J by 2 bases, with 12 bases left in between. The CDR3 sequence is CASSINPGTNTGELFF. CDR3 DNA: TGTGCCAGTAGTATAAACCCGGGGACCAACACCGGGGAGCTGTTTTTT.

The rearrangement links TRBV19 to TRBJ2-7; 7 nucleotides align to TRBD2. Trimming cost V 2 bases and J 2 bases; bases outside gene matches: 12. CDR1 is LNHDA, CDR2 SQIVND, per germline (reference sequence). CDR3 length: 17 residues. The CDR3 here is CASSIPPFGGGTYEQYF. Here the CDR3 DNA reads TGTGCCAGTAGTATACCCCCCTTCGGGGGAGGGACCTACGAGCAGTACTTC.

V is TRBV19 and J is TRBJ1-1; 10 bases align to TRBD1. This CDR3 spans 17 amino acids. V was clipped by 6 bases and J by 3 bases; unmatched bases: 13. Germline loops: CDR1 LNHDA, CDR2 SQIVND (reference sequence). The CDR3 region has the DNA TGTGCCAGTAGGGCCGGGACAGGGGCCTCTCTGGACACTGAAGCTTTCTTT. Its protein is CASRAGTGASLDTEAFF.

The chain links TRBV5-4 to TRBJ2-1; no clear D gene. Germline V gene lookup returns CDR1 SGHNT and CDR2 YYREEE (reference sequence). The CDR3 runs 15 residues. Trimming took off 2 bases at V and 0 bases at J, with 9 bases between the two ends. The CDR3 loop reads CASSLDWSSYNEQFF. The CDR3 coding sequence is TGTGCCAGCAGCTTAGACTGGAGCTCCTACAATGAGCAGTTCTTC.

The chain recombines TRBV6-5 with TRBJ2-7; possibly TRBD2 for D (5 bases). Germline values: CDR1 MNHEY, CDR2 SVGAGI. This CDR3 is built from 14 residues. V shed 4 bases and J shed 6 bases, with 16 bases lying between them. The CDR3 protein is CASSSLIPGSEQYF. CDR3 coding DNA: TGTGCCAGCAGTTCCCTCATACCGGGATCCGAGCAGTACTTC.

The chain recombines TRBV29-1 with TRBJ1-1; D is unclear. The ends were cut back, 2 bases at V and 6 bases at J, with 10 bases in the middle. This CDR3 region has 12 residues. Germline CDR1 and CDR2: SQVTM and ANQGSEA. CDR3 bases: TGCAGCGTTGAATACGAGAAGGCTGAAGCTTTCTTT. It yields the protein CSVEYEKAEAFF.

A word on this clone: An end of the junction does not agree with germline; a read error may underlie this. The chain combines TRBV24-1 with TRBJ1-5; 7 bases line up with TRBD1. The CDR3 is 12 amino acids. CDR1 is KGHDR, CDR2 SFDVKD, per germline. The CDR3 DNA follows: TGTGCCACCAGTGATTTCTCGACAGGGTGGGATTTT. It yields the protein CATSDFSTGWDF.

The rearrangement uses TRBV10-1 and TRBJ2-1; TRBD2 is a possible D gene (5 bases). Per germline, CDR1 WNHNN and CDR2 SYGVQD (reference sequence). The CDR3 runs 15 residues. The V and J ends lost 5 bases and 3 bases respectively, with 14 bases between them. CDR3 in DNA: TGCGCCAGCAGTCCCATCCGGGGTATCTACAATGAGCAGTTCTTC. Its translation: CASSPIRGIYNEQFF.

The J gene is TRBJ1-1, the V gene TRBV6-5; the D is unclear. CDR3 size: 15 residues. V gave up 3 bases and J gave up 5 bases, with 16 bases separating them. From germline, CDR1 is MNHEY and CDR2 SVGAGI. CDR3 sequence (DNA): TGTGCCAGCAGTTATTGGGAGGCGGGAAGAACTGAAGCTTTCTTT. Residues: CASSYWEAGRTEAFF.

CDR3 coding DNA: TGTGCCAGCAGCCAGGTCGGAGGGGGGTACGACCCCGAGCAGTTCTTC. Residues: CASSQVGGGYDPEQFF. The J gene is TRBJ2-1, the V gene TRBV3-1 (or the pseudogene TRBV3-2), with D perhaps given as TRBD1 or TRBD2 (6 bases each). V gave up 3 bases and J gave up 10 bases, with 22 bases separating them. The V gene's germline CDR1 is LGHDT and CDR2 YNNKEL (reference sequence). This CDR3 has 16 residues.

Comments on this clone: An end of the junction does not agree with germline; a read error may underlie this. This sequence joins TRBV7-7 and TRBJ2-3; 7 nucleotides line up with TRBD2. The germline CDR1 and CDR2 sequences are SSHAT and FNYEAQ (reference sequence). This CDR3 has 17 amino acids. In DNA, the CDR3 is TGTGCTAGCAGCCTAAGCATCGCGGGGGAGCTCACAGATACGCAGTATTTT. It yields the protein CASSLSIAGELTDTQYF.

The rearrangement joins TRBV3-1 (or the pseudogene TRBV3-2) to TRBJ2-3, with a weak D call TRBD2 (5 bases). The V and J ends lost 0 bases and 4 bases respectively, with 29 bases between them. CDR1 and CDR2 (germline): LGHDT, YNNKEL (reference sequence). The CDR3 totals 21 residues. The CDR3: CASSQDVLGGNRAPAPDTQYF. CDR3 in DNA: TGTGCCAGCAGCCAAGATGTCCTTGGAGGTAACCGGGCCCCCGCGCCAGATACGCAGTATTTT.

This chain connects TRBV11-3 to TRBJ1-2; D is uncertain. Trimming removed 4 bases from V and 13 bases from J, with 13 bases in between. The CDR3 has 11 residues. The germline gives CDR1 SGHNT, CDR2 YENEEA. As DNA, the CDR3 is TGTGCCAGCAGCTCCAGACGAGTCTGCACCTTC. Translated: CASSSRRVCTF.